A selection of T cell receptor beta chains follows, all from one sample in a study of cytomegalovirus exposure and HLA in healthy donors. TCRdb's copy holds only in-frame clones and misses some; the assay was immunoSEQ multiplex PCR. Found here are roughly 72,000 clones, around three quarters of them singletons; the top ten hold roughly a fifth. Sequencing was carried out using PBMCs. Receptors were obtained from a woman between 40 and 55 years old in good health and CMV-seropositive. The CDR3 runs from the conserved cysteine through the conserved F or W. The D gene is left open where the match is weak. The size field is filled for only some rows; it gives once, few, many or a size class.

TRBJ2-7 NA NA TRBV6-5 CASDHREYEQYF TGTGCCAGCGACCACAGGGAATACGAGCAGTACTTC
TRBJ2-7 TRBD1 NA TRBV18 CASSPRQGSHDEQYF TGTGCCAGCTCACCCAGACAGGGATCGCATGACGAGCAGTACTTC
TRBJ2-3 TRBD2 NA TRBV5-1 CASRYGLAVTTDTQYF TGCGCCAGCAGATACGGACTAGCGGTGACCACAGATACGCAGTATTTT
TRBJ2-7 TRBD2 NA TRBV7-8 CASSLGRAGGKVEQYF TGTGCCAGCAGCTTAGGACGAGCGGGGGGTAAGGTCGAGCAGTACTTC
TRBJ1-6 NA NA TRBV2 CASQGGYNSPLHF TGTGCCAGCCAGGGAGGGTATAATTCACCCCTCCACTTT
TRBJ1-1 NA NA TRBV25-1 CASSELGDKAFF TGTGCCAGCAGTGAATTGGGCGACAAAGCTTTCTTT
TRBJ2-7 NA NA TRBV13 CASTRLVVGEQYF TGTGCCAGCACCAGACTTGTAGTGGGCGAGCAGTACTTC
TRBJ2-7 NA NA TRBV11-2 CASSPTTVEQYF TGTGCCAGCAGCCCAACTACCGTCGAGCAGTACTTC
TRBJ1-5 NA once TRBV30 CAWSAGQPYSNQPQHF TGTGCCTGGAGTGCAGGACAGCCTTATAGCAATCAGCCCCAGCATTTT
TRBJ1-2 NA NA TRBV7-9 CASSSPWTEGYTF TGTGCCAGCAGCTCCCCCTGGACAGAAGGCTACACCTTC
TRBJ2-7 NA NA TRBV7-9 CASSLPLENYEQYF TGTGCCAGCAGCTTACCCCTAGAAAACTACGAGCAGTACTTC
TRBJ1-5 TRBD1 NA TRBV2 CASKDRGIWQPQHF TGTGCCAGCAAGGACAGGGGAATTTGGCAGCCCCAGCATTTT
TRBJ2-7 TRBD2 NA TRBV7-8 CASQRGLAGVYEQYF TGTGCCAGCCAAAGAGGACTAGCGGGGGTCTACGAGCAGTACTTC
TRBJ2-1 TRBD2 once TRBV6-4 CASGGVKRGGGNNEQFF TGTGCCAGCGGAGGGGTAAAGAGGGGCGGGGGGAACAATGAGCAGTTCTTC
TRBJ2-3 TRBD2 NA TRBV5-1 CASSAGLAGHPFDTDTQYF TGCGCCAGCAGCGCGGGACTAGCGGGACATCCGTTCGACACAGATACGCAGTATTTT
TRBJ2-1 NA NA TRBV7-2 CASSFQMFEQFF TGTGCCAGCAGCTTCCAGATGTTTGAGCAGTTCTTC
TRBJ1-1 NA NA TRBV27 CASSSITKRAAFF TGTGCCAGCAGTTCGATCACGAAGCGAGCAGCTTTCTTT
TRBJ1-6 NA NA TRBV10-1 CASTHTGHENSPLHF TGCGCCAGCACTCATACAGGGCATGAGAATTCACCCCTCCACTTT
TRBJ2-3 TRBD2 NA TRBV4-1 CASSHRAGEGSIADTQYF TGCGCCAGCAGCCACCGAGCGGGGGAGGGATCCATAGCAGATACGCAGTATTTT
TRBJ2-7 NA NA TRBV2 CASSDIHEQYF TGTGCCAGCAGTGACATCCACGAGCAGTACTTC
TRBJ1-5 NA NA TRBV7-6 CASRGDSNQPQHF TGTGCCAGCAGGGGCGATAGCAATCAGCCCCAGCATTTT
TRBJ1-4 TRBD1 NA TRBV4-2 CASSQGGTGDEKLFF TGTGCCAGCAGCCAAGGGGGGACAGGGGATGAAAAACTGTTTTTT
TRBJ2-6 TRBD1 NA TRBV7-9 CASSFGDRLYSGANVLTF TGTGCCAGCAGCTTCGGGGACAGACTATACTCTGGGGCCAACGTCCTGACTTTC
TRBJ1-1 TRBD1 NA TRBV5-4 CASSWDRGTEAFF TGTGCCAGCAGTTGGGACAGGGGGACTGAAGCTTTCTTT
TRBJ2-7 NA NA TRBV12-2 CASRPGVIGATYEQYF TGTGCAAGTCGCCCGGGTGTAATTGGGGCCACCTACGAGCAGTACTTC
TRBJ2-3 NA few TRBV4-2 CASSQETSPRTDTQYF TGTGCCAGCAGCCAAGAAACTAGCCCCCGCACAGATACGCAGTATTTT
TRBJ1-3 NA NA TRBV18 CASSPSTGSGNTIYF TGTGCCAGCTCACCATCCACAGGGTCTGGAAACACCATATATTTT
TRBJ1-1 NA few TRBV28 CASSLLRTAGPMNTEAFF TGTGCCAGCAGTTTATTGCGGACGGCAGGGCCCATGAACACTGAAGCTTTCTTT
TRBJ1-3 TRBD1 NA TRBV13 CASSDRGQGGNTIYF TGTGCCAGCAGCGACAGAGGACAGGGCGGAAACACCATATATTTT
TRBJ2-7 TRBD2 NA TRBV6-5 CASSRGLAGVYEQYF TGTGCCAGCAGTCGGGGACTAGCGGGAGTTTACGAGCAGTACTTC
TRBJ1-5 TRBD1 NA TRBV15 CATSRDLGTGLSNQPQHF TGTGCCACCAGCAGAGATCTCGGGACAGGGTTGAGCAATCAGCCCCAGCATTTT
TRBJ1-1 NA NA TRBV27 CAVHRDTEAFF TGTGCCGTCCACAGGGACACTGAAGCTTTCTTT
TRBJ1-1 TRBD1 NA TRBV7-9 CASSSRLQLKQGKSEAFF TGTGCCAGCAGCTCACGATTACAATTAAAACAGGGGAAGTCTGAAGCTTTCTTT